Given below is one T cell receptor (beta chain) in context. What it recognizes is unknown. This sample was taken from a study of monozygotic twins with inflammatory bowel disease. Findings and caveats of the study: Fewer shared clonotypes with others were found in IBD patients than in healthy twins, especially with disease activity.

Germline V gene lookup returns CDR1 LNHNV and CDR2 YYDKDF (reference sequence). This CDR3 region has 12 residues. TCRdb re-called the 5' RACE reads; every CDR3 protein appears as one record, without DNA. The sample data list just over 300,000 distinct CDR3 sequences. This rearrangement joins TRBV15 to TRBJ2-7. The specimen sequenced was blood. This sequence originates from a human donor with ulcerative colitis or Crohn's disease, or a healthy co-twin of an affected twin (not recorded which). The CDR3 region is CATSRAYYEQYF.